The clone carrying this T cell receptor (beta chain) was counted a few times. Its antigen is unidentified. The sample belongs to a study of T cells after yellow fever vaccination. Overall study findings and caveats: Sorted repertoires could include abundant contaminating clonotypes from bulk cells.

CDR1 and CDR2 from the germline V gene are DFQATT and SNEGSKA (reference sequence). This CDR3 is 12 amino acids long. Losses at the gene ends were 5 bases for V and 13 bases for J; bases not matched to a gene: 5. TCRdb redid the calling of the 5' RACE reads with MiXCR, one entry per CDR3 protein. The sample has approximately 450,000 distinct CDR3 sequences, around 20% seen once. The sequence derives from a man aged 18 to 30 who received the YFV17D yellow fever vaccine. Sequenced material: PBMCs, taken before the yellow fever booster vaccination. This chain joins TRBV20-1 and TRBJ2-1; 13 bases line up with TRBD2. This CDR3 reads CSAGTSGGAQFF. The CDR3, as DNA: TGCAGTGCTGGTACTAGCGGGGGGGCCCAGTTCTTC.